These 11 T cell receptor beta chains share one sample of origin, sequenced in a study of T cell responses to AZD1222 COVID-19 vaccine. Only in-frame clones appear in the TCRdb table, and some are missing; sequencing was by immunoSEQ multiplex PCR. The sample contains approximately 210,000 clones, roughly 92% of which appear only once. The sample was peripheral blood, taken 28 days after the second AZD1222 dose. These TCRs come from an adult who received the AZD1222 COVID-19 vaccine.

The count of this clone is one. The chain's CDR3 is CASSHRGTIYF. The CDR3 coding sequence is TGTGCCAGCAGCCATCGGGGCACCATATATTTT. The chain employs TRBV28 and TRBJ1-3; D not resolved. Trimming took off 6 bases at V and 9 bases at J, with 9 bases between the two ends. The CDR3 spans 11 residues. In germline, CDR1 is MDHEN, CDR2 SYDVKM.

This rearrangement joins TRBV28 to TRBJ1-5; weak D call: TRBD1 (5 bases). The CDR3 sequence is 14 residues long. V lost 8 bases to trimming and J lost 7 bases, with 18 bases between them. Germline V gene sequence: CDR1 MDHEN, CDR2 SYDVKM. In nucleotides, the CDR3 is TGTGCCAGCCACGGCGGGAGGGGATACCAGCCCCAGCATTTT. Its translation is CASHGGRGYQPQHF.

The chain joins TRBV10-1 to TRBJ2-3, with TRBD2 matching over 8 bases. Germline CDR1 is WNHNN and CDR2 is SYGVQD (reference sequence). This CDR3 is 15 amino acids long. V dropped 2 bases and J dropped 4; count of bases not matched to a gene: 5. The CDR3 nucleotides are TGCGCCAGCAGTGAGACGGGAGGGCCCGCAGATACGCAGTATTTT. It codes for CASSETGGPADTQYF.

The gene calls are TRBV11-3 and TRBJ2-7; 8 bases map to TRBD2. The CDR3 covers 17 residues. In germline, CDR1 is SGHNT, CDR2 YENEEA. The V segment lost 1 base and the J segment 5 bases; nucleotides outside the gene matches: 13. CDR3: CASSLVGAGRAGDEQYF. The CDR3 nucleotides are TGTGCCAGCAGCTTAGTGGGGGCCGGGAGGGCCGGGGACGAGCAGTACTTC.

This chain connects TRBV11-2 to TRBJ2-2; D is perhaps TRBD2 (6 bases). CDR3 size: 15 residues. Trimming took off 1 base at V and 1 base at J, with 7 bases between the two ends. CDR1 and CDR2 (germline): SGHAT, FQNNGV. CDR3: CASSLAAGNTGELFF. The CDR3 coding sequence is TGTGCCAGCAGCTTAGCAGCGGGGAACACCGGGGAGCTGTTTTTT.

The chain is built from TRBV19 and TRBJ1-1; D ambiguous. The CDR3 is 15 residues long. Trimming took off 7 bases at V and 5 bases at J, with 20 bases between the two ends. Germline V gene data show CDR1 as LNHDA and CDR2 as SQIVND (reference sequence). The CDR3 loop is CASIGRVKGPTEAFF. Here the CDR3 DNA reads TGTGCCAGTATCGGGAGGGTTAAAGGTCCTACTGAAGCTTTCTTT.

This clone has a handful of counts. V is TRBV5-1 and J is TRBJ2-2; weak D call: TRBD2 (5 bases). Per the germline V gene, CDR1 is SGHRS and CDR2 is YFSETQ. Trimming pared 3 bases from V and 3 bases from J, leaving 9 bases between. This CDR3 comprises 14 residues. The CDR3 DNA follows: TGCGCCAGCAGCTCCGGGGTTGACACCGGGGAGCTGTTTTTT. Its protein is CASSSGVDTGELFF.

The chain is built from TRBV5-6 and TRBJ2-1; no reliable D call. CDR3 length: 13 amino acids. V lost 4 bases and J 2 bases, leaving 7 bases between the germline ends. Germline assignment: CDR1 SGHDT and CDR2 YYEEEE. The CDR3: CASSAGPYNEQFF. The CDR3 DNA follows: TGTGCCAGCAGCGCCGGGCCCTACAATGAGCAGTTCTTC.

V usage is TRBV15 and J usage is TRBJ1-3; possibly TRBD1 for D (6 bases). The germline V gene has CDR1 LNHNV and CDR2 YYDKDF (reference sequence). This CDR3 comprises 17 residues. Trimming cost V 6 bases and J 0 bases, with 18 bases left between them. The CDR3 DNA is TGTGCCACCAGAAGGGGGGACGCCGACTACTCTGGAAACACCATATATTTT. Translating it yields CATRRGDADYSGNTIYF.

The gene calls are TRBV5-1 and TRBJ2-1, with 13 bases matching TRBD2. The CDR3 is 16 amino acids. Germline CDR1 SGHRS, CDR2 YFSETQ. V lost 4 bases to trimming and J lost 3 bases; unmatched junction nucleotides: 4. The CDR3: CASSTGLAGLYNEQFF. The CDR3 coding sequence is TGCGCCAGCAGCACGGGACTAGCGGGACTCTACAATGAGCAGTTCTTC.

The chain carries TRBV7-9 and TRBJ2-7; D not certain. The CDR3 covers 15 residues. Between the trimmed V and J ends, which lost 1 base and 3 bases, there was a span of 13 bases. CDR1 and CDR2 (germline): SEHNR, FQNEAQ (reference sequence). Here the CDR3 DNA reads TGTGCCAGCAGCTTAGGAAACCAGGCGAGCTACGAGCAGTACTTC. This encodes CASSLGNQASYEQYF. Based on the CDR3 plus reference TRBV7-9 and TRBJ2-7, the full variable domain is DTGVSQNPRHKITKRGQNVTFRCDPISEHNRLYWYRQTLGQGPEFLTYFQNEAQLEKSRLLSDRFSAERPKGSFSTLEIQRTEQGDSAMYLCASSLGNQASYEQYFGPGTRLTVT.